Listed below are T cell receptor beta chains from one sample, sequenced in a study of cytomegalovirus exposure and HLA in healthy donors. The assay was immunoSEQ multiplex PCR, and TCRdb's table has in-frame clones only and misses some. This table holds about 160,000 clones, roughly 82% found once. Sequenced: PBMCs. Source of these receptors: a man aged 45 to 65 in good health and CMV-seropositive. Each CDR3 is given with its conserved first and last residue. A D gene is named only where the DNA matches it firmly.

J: TRBJ2-2
D: .
V: TRBV7-9
CDR3: CASRGTGELFF

J: TRBJ1-4
D: .
V: TRBV5-8
CDR3: CASRPYRASPTNEKLFF

J: TRBJ2-1
D: .
V: TRBV6-4
CDR3: CATTAGNYNEQFF

J: TRBJ1-5
D: .
V: TRBV7-7
CDR3: CASSLREGQPQHF

J: TRBJ2-1
D: .
V: TRBV6-4
CDR3: CASSTGLIGYEQFF

J: TRBJ1-1
D: TRBD1
V: TRBV5-4
CDR3: CASSLVGTGATEAFF

J: TRBJ2-7
D: TRBD2
V: TRBV5-6
CDR3: CASSLPSGGASYEQYF

J: TRBJ2-1
D: TRBD2
V: TRBV6-5
CDR3: CASSPTSGPYNKQFF

J: TRBJ1-2
D: TRBD1
V: TRBV11-2
CDR3: CASSSHRDRSYGYTF

J: TRBJ2-7
D: .
V: TRBV11-2
CDR3: CASSLAAASSYEQYF

J: TRBJ1-4
D: .
V: TRBV19
CDR3: CASSIGGGSNNEKLFF

J: TRBJ2-2
D: .
V: TRBV1
CDR3: CTSSHPGTGGVNTGELFF

J: TRBJ1-2
D: .
V: TRBV18
CDR3: CASSPASESNYGYTF

J: TRBJ2-5
D: TRBD2
V: TRBV7-2
CDR3: CASSLAYGTSGEDQETQYF

J: TRBJ2-6
D: .
V: TRBV11-3
CDR3: CASSYRQSGANVLTF

J: TRBJ2-1
D: TRBD2
V: TRBV4-1
CDR3: CASSQVTSGGYNEQFF

J: TRBJ1-6
D: .
V: TRBV2
CDR3: CASSEEDSSNSPLHF

J: TRBJ1-2
D: TRBD1
V: TRBV7-6
CDR3: CASSLAPGQGSDGYTF

J: TRBJ1-1
D: .
V: TRBV7-6
CDR3: CASSLDFPGAHTEAFF

J: TRBJ2-3
D: TRBD1
V: TRBV5-1
CDR3: CASSRQGSSTDTQYF

J: TRBJ2-7
D: .
V: TRBV29-1
CDR3: CSVIGGGGTNYEQYF

J: TRBJ1-6
D: .
V: TRBV5-1
CDR3: CASSLEGRGSPLHF

J: TRBJ2-2
D: TRBD2
V: TRBV12-5
CDR3: CASATGLMNTGELFF